This TCR beta chain is from a study of T cell repertoires in cytomegalovirus infection. Study background: CMV infection together with matching HLA type was indicated by public TCR beta signatures. Whole-study findings and limits: Cumulative public TCR beta family frequency identified CMV carriers with the relevant HLA. HLA-C-restricted CMV clonotypes gave the most frequent clonotype in two of eight donors.

Trimming took 6 bases from V and 4 from J, leaving 13 bases between them. The length of the CDR3 is 14 residues. Germline V gene lookup returns CDR1 MNHEY and CDR2 SVGEGT. This clonotype turned up a few times. As yet, its antigen is unknown. TCRdb re-derived calls from the reads in MiXCR, one entry per CDR3 protein. Among some 100,000 distinct CDR3 sequences, more than 20% were seen once, and the ten largest hold 30% to 40%. The sequenced sample was CD8+ T cells from PBMCs. J is TRBJ1-5 and V is TRBV6-2 or TRBV6-3; the D is unclear. The clonotype originates from a human donor in good health (CMV status not recorded). Some clones in this sample may be carry-over from other donors' samples. CDR3 nucleotide sequence: TGTGCCAGCAGCCCCTGGGATGAAAATCAGCCCCAGCATTTT. It encodes CASSPWDENQPQHF.